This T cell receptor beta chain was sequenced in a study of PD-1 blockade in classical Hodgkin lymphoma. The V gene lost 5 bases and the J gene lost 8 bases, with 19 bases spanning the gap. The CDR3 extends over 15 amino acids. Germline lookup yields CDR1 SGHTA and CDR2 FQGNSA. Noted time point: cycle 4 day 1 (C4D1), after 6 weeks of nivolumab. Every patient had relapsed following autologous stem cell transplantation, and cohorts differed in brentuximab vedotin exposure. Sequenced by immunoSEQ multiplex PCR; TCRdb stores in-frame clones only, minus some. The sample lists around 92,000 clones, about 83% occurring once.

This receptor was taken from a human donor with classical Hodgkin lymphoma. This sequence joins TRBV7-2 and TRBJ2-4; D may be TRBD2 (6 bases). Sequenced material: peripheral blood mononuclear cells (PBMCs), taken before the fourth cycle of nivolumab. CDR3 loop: CASSPPTAGGDIQYF. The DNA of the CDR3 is TGTGCCAGCAGCCCCCCCACGGCGGGCGGGGACATTCAGTACTTC.